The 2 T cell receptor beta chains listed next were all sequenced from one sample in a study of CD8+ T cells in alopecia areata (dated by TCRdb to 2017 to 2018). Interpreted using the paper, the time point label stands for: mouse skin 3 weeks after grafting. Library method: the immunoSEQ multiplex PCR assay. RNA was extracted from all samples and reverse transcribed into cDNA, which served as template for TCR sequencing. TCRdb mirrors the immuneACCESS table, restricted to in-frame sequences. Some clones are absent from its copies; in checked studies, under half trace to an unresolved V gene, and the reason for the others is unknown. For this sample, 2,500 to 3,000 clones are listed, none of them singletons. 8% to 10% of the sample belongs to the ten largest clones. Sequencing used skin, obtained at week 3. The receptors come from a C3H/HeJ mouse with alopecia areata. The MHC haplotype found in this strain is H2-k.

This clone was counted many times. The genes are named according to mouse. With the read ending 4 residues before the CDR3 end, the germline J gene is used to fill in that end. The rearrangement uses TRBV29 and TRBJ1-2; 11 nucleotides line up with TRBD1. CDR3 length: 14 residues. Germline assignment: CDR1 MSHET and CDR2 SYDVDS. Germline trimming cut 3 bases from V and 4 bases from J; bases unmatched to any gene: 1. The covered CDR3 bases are TGTGCTAGCAGTTTGGGGACAGGGGGCTCC. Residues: CASSLGTGGS. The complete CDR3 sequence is CASSLGTGGSDYTF.

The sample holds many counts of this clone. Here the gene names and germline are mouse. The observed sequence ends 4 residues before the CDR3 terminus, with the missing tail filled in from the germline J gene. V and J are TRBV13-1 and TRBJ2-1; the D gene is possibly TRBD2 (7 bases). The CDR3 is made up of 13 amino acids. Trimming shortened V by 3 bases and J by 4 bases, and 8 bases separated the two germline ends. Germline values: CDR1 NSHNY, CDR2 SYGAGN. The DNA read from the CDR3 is TGTGCCAGCAGTGGGGGGGCGTATGCT. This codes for CASSGGAYA. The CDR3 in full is CASSGGAYAEQFF.